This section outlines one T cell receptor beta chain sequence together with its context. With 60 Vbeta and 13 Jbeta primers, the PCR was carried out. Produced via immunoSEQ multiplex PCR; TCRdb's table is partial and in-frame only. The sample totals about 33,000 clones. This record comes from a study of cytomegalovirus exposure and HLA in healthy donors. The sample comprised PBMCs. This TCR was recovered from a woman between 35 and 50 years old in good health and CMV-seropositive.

CDR3 DNA sequence: TGTGCCTGGGGGGAAAGGGGGCGTAATGGCTACACCTTC. It yields the protein CAWGERGRNGYTF. This chain links TRBV30 with TRBJ1-2; 7 nucleotides line up with TRBD1. This CDR3 contains 13 residues. Germline V CDR1 and CDR2: GTSNPN, SVGIG (reference sequence). The ends lost 5 bases at V and 6 bases at J; junction bases unmatched: 9.